The TCR beta chain described here comes from a study of molecular identifiers for immune sequencing clone quantification (dated by TCRdb to the late 2010s). As for the study more broadly: For a replicate experiment, the RNA from either approximately 20,000 or 100,000 naive CD8 T cells was divided into five aliquots, and four of those aliquots went on to sequencing. This methods study benchmarked molecular-identifier clustering-based TCR repertoire sequencing (MIDCIRS) and TCR RNA copy counting, using CD8 T cells to do so.

The study at large found these results: Spiked-in Jurkat TCR RNA equal to a single cell's worth was reported to be detectable even within 1,100,000 naive CD8 T cells. In CMV-specific effector cells, clones with more than 20 RNA copies accounted for over 97% of molecules, whereas in naive cells such clones accounted for under 1%. Spiked-in Jurkat TCR RNA (roughly 10 copies' worth), which is not part of the donor repertoire, was contained in the naive libraries. Highly expanded clone sizes could be underestimated because identical TCR molecules may share a barcode. Modeling gave roughly 3 recovered TCR RNA copies per cell versus around 9.9 by digital PCR, implying approximately 30% capture efficiency. When barcode sub-clustering was not used, chimeric consensus sequences inflated TCR diversity, with chimeras reaching as high as 47%.

The method was PCR. The run used an Illumina HiSeq 4000. Bulk TCR libraries were prepared as previously described, using TCR primers listed in Table S5. Total RNA was purified with the Qiagen AllPrep DNA/RNA kit. Before any analysis, reads coming from multiple sequencing runs of the same library were combined into one pool. The published analysis was carried out like this. Only reads with exact TCR constant sequence were kept, trimmed to 150 nt, and grouped by their 12-nt molecular barcodes. Reads inside each barcode group were sub-clustered using a 15% Levenshtein threshold, and a quality-weighted consensus sequence was constructed for each RNA molecule. Non-functional sequences were filtered out, along with any lower-count sequence sitting one edit away from another sequence. Based on a fit of two negative binomial distributions, barcode sub-clusters having less than 20% of the maximum read count were discarded. TCRdb handled the public reads itself, with Q25 trimming in fastp and clone calling in MiXCR, and kept productive beta chains. Every distinct CDR3 protein forms one entry, paired with its most common genes and DNA. What appears here as the V and J calls and clone size reflects TCRdb's work, not the paper's. The sample table holds over 600,000 distinct CDR3 sequences, of which 15% to 20% were seen once. Together, the top ten hold about 0.9% of the sample.

This clonotype was counted many times. Its cognate antigen has yet to be identified. Base qualities were left out, and no much larger clone turns up one base away. Via the germline V gene, CDR1 is SGDLS and CDR2 YYNGEE. Germline trimming: 0 bases from V, 2 bases from J; junction bases outside gene matches: 5. The CDR3 spans 16 residues, from the cysteine through the phenylalanine. Only the CDR3 DNA is retained, 48 bases long and in frame from the first base. Libraries of naive CD8 T cells were built from around 20,000 to 990,000 sorted cells, with 10%, 30% or 50% of the purified RNA used. On a BD FACSAria II, naive CD8 T cells were FACS-sorted as CD8+CD4-CCR7+CD45RA+ and collected into RLT Plus buffer. To test detection sensitivity, Jurkat RNA equivalent to approximately nine TCR copies was spiked into samples of about 19,000-1,000,000 naive CD8 T cells. Enrichment of CD8 T cells was performed with RosetteSep CD8+ T Cell Enrichment Cocktail and Ficoll-Paque, after which ACK red cell lysis was carried out.

This chain joins TRBV9 to TRBJ2-7; TRBD2 matches 10 bases in the middle. The TCR sequence derives from a human donor in good health. Some libraries in this study had Jurkat cell RNA spiked in. Sequencing was performed on naive CD8+ T cells from blood, with Jurkat cell RNA spiked in. The cell subset or site label of this sample denotes: FACS-sorted CD8+CD4-CCR7+CD45RA+ naive T cells. The DNA sequence is TGTGCCAGCAGCGTAGGGACTAGCGGCTCCCCCTACGAGCAGTACTTC. Its amino acids are CASSVGTSGSPYEQYF.